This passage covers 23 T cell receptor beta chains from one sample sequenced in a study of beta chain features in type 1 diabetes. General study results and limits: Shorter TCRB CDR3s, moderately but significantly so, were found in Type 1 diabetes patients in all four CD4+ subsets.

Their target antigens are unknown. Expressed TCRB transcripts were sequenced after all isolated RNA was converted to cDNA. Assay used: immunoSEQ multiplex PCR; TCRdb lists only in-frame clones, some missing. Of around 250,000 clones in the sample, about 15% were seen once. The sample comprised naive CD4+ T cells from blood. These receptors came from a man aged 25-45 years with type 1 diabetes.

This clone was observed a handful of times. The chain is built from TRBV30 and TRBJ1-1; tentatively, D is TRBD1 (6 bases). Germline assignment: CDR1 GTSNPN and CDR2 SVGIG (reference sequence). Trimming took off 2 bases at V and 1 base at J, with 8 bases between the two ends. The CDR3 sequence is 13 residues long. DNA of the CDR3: TGTGCCTGGAGTACACAGGGGAACACTGAAGCTTTCTTT. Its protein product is CAWSTQGNTEAFF. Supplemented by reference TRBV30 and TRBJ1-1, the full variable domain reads SQTIHQWPATLVQPVGSPLSLECTVEGTSNPNLYWYRQAAGRGLQLLFYSVGIGQISSEVPQNLSASRPQDRQFILSSKKLLLSDSGFYLCAWSTQGNTEAFFGQGTRLTVV.

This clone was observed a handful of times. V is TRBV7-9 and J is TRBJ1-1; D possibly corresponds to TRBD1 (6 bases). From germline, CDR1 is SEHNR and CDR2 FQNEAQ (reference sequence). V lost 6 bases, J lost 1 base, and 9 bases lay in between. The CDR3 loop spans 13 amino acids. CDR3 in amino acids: CASSQDRNTEAFF. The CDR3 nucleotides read TGTGCCAGCAGTCAGGACAGGAACACTGAAGCTTTCTTT.

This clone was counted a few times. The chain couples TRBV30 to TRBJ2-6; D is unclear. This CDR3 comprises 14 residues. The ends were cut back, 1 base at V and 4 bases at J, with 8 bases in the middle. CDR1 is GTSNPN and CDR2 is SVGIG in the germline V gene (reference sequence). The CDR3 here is CAWSGGEGANVLTF. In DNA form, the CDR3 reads TGTGCCTGGAGTGGTGGTGAGGGGGCCAACGTCCTGACTTTC.

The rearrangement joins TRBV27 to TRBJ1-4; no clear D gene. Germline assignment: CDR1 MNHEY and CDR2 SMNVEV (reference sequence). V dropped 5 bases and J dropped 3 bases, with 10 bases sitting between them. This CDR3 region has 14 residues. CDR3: CASSPRGANEKLFF. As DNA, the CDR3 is TGTGCCAGCAGTCCCCGAGGAGCTAATGAAAAACTGTTTTTT.

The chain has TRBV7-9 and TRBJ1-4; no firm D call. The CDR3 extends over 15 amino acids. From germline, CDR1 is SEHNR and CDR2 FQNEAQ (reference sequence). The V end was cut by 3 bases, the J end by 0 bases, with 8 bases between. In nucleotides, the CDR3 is TGTGCCAGCAGCTTTTGGAGTGCAACTAATGAAAAACTGTTTTTT. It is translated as CASSFWSATNEKLFF.

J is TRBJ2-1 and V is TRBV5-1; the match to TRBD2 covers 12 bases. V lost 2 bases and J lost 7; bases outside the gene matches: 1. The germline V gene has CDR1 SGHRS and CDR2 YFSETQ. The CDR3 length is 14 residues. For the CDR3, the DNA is TGCGCCAGCAGCTTTACTAGCGGGGGGAATGAGCAGTTCTTC. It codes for CASSFTSGGNEQFF.

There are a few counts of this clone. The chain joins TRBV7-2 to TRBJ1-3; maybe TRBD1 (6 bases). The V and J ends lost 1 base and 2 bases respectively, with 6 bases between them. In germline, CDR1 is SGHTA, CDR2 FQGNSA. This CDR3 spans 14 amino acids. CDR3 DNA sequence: TGTGCCAGCAGCTTAGACAGGGCTGGAAACACCATATATTTT. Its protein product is CASSLDRAGNTIYF.

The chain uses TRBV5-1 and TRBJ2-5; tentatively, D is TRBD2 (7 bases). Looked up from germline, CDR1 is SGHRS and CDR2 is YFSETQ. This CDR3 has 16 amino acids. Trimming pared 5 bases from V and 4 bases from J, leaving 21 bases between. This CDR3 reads CASSPRGGGASETQYF. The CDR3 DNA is TGCGCCAGCAGTCCGCGGGGCGGGGGCGCGTCAGAGACCCAGTACTTC.

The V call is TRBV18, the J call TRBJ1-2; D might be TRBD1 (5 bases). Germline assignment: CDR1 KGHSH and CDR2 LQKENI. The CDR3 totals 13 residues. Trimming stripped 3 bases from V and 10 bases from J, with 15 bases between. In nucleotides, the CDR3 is TGTGCCAGCTCACCGTCGGGGGGGGATGACTACACCTTC. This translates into CASSPSGGDDYTF. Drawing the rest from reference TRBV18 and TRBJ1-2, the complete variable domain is NAGVMQNPRHLVRRRGQEARLRCSPMKGHSHVYWYRQLPEEGLKFMVYLQKENIIDESGMPKERFSAEFPKEGPSILRIQQVVRGDSAAYFCASSPSGGDDYTFGSGTRLTVV.

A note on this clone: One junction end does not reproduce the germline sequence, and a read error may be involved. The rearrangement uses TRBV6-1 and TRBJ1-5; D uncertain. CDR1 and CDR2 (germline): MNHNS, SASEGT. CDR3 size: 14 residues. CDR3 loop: CAISESRGDQPQHF. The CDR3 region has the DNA TGTGCCATCAGTGAGAGTCGCGGGGATCAGCCCCAGCATTTT.

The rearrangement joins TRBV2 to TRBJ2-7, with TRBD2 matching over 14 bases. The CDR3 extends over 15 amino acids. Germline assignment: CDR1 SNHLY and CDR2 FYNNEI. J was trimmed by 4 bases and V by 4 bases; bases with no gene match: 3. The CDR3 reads CASSVGLAGAYEQYF. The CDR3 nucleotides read TGTGCCAGCAGTGTGGGACTAGCGGGAGCGTACGAGCAGTACTTC.

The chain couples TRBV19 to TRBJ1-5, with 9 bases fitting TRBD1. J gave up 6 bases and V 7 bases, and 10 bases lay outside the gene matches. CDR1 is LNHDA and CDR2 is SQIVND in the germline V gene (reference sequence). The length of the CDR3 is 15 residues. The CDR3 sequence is CASTQVQGAGQPQHF. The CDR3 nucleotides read TGTGCCAGTACCCAGGTACAGGGGGCGGGTCAGCCCCAGCATTTT.

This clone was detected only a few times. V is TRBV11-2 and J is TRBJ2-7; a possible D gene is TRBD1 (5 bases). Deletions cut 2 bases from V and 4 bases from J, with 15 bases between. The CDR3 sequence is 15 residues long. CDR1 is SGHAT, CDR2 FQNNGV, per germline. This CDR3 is CASSLNWVGVYEQYF. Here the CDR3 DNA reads TGTGCCAGCAGCTTAAATTGGGTAGGGGTGTACGAGCAGTACTTC.

DNA for the CDR3: TGCGCCAGCAGCCTCCCCAAATTAACAGGGACGGCATTCTCCTACGAGCAGTACTTC. Amino acid sequence: CASSLPKLTGTAFSYEQYF. The chain uses TRBV5-1 and TRBJ2-7, with a weak D call TRBD1 (6 bases). The V gene's germline CDR1 is SGHRS and CDR2 YFSETQ. V was shortened by 4 bases and J by 0 bases, with 26 bases between the two germline ends. The CDR3 loop spans 19 amino acids. Complete variable domain (other parts from reference TRBV5-1 and TRBJ2-7): KAGVTQTPRYLIKTRGQQVTLSCSPISGHRSVSWYQQTPGQGLQFLFEYFSETQRNKGNFPGRFSGRQFSNSRSEMNVSTLELGDSALYLCASSLPKLTGTAFSYEQYFGPGTRLTVT.

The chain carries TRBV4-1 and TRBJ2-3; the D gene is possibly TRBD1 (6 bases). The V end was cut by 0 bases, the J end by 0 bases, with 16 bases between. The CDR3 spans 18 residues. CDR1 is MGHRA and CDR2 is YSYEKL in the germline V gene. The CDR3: CASSQDKGVGGSTDTQYF. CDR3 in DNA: TGCGCCAGCAGCCAAGATAAGGGCGTTGGGGGCAGCACAGATACGCAGTATTTT.

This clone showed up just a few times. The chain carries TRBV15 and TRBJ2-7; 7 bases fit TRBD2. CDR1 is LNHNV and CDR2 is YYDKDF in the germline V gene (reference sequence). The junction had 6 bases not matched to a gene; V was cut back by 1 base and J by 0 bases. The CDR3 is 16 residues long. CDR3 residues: CATSRGGRGGSYEQYF. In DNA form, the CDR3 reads TGTGCCACCAGCAGAGGCGGACGCGGGGGCTCCTACGAGCAGTACTTC. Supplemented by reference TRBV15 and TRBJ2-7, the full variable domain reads DAMVIQNPRYQVTQFGKPVTLSCSQTLNHNVMYWYQQKSSQAPKLLFHYYDKDFNNEADTPDNFQSRRPNTSFCFLDIRSPGLGDTAMYLCATSRGGRGGSYEQYFGPGTRLTVT.

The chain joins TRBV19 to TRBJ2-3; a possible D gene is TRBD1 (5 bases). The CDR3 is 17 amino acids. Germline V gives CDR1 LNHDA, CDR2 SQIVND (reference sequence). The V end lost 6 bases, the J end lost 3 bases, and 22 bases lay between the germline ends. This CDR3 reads CASSTDLSAGQTDTQYF. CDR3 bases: TGTGCCAGTAGCACAGACCTCTCGGCAGGGCAAACAGATACGCAGTATTTT.

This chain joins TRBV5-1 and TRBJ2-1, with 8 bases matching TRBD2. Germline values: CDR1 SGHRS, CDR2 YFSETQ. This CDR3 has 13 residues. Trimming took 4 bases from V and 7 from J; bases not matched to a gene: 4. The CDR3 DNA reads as TGCGCCAGCAGCCTGGGACTAGTTAATGAGCAGTTCTTC. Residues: CASSLGLVNEQFF.

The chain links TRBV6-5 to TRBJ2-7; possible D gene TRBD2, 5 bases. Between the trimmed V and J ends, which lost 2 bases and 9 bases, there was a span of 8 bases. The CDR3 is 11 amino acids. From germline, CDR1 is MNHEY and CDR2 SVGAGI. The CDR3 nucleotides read TGTGCCAGCAGTTACAGGGAGTCGCAGTACTTC. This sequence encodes CASSYRESQYF.

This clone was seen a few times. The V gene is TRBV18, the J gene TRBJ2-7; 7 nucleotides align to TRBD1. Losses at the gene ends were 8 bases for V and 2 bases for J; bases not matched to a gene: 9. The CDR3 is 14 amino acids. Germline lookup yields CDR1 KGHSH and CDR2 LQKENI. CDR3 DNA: TGTGCCAGCAGGGGGTCGGGACAGCCCTACGAGCAGTACTTC. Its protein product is CASRGSGQPYEQYF.

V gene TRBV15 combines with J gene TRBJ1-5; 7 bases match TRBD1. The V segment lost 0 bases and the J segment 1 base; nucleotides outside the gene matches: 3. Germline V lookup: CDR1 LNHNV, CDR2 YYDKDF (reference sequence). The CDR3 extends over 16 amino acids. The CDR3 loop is CATSREGGRSNQPQHF. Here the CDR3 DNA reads TGTGCCACCAGCAGAGAAGGGGGCAGGAGCAATCAGCCCCAGCATTTT.

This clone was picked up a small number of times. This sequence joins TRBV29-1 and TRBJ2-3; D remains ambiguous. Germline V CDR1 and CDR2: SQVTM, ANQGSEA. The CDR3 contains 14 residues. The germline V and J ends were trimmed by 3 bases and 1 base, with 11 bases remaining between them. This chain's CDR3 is CSVERSDGTDTQYF. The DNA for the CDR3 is TGCAGCGTTGAGAGGAGTGACGGCACAGATACGCAGTATTTT.

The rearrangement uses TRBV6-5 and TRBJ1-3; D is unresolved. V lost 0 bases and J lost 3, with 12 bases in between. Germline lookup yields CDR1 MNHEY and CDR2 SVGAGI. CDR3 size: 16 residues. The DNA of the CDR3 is TGTGCCAGCAGTTACTCCGACGGGAGACTTGGAAACACCATATATTTT. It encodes CASSYSDGRLGNTIYF.